This T cell receptor beta chain was identified during a study of cytomegalovirus exposure and HLA in healthy donors. Study-wide points: Highest at DRB1 and lowest at HLA-C, TCR association rates differed among HLA loci in a later analysis. Many donors shared some public TCRs, even though most TCR sequences were rare.

All the people who gave samples were healthy bone marrow donors. The CDR3 spans 13 residues. The V gene lost 7 bases and the J gene lost 1 base, with 13 bases spanning the gap. Germline CDR1 is SQVTM and CDR2 is ANQGSEA. To note about this clone: Its specificity is unknown.

Use of 60 Vbeta and 13 Jbeta primers characterized the PCR. Sequencing used immunoSEQ multiplex PCR; TCRdb keeps in-frame clones, though not all of them. The sample records 90,000 to 100,000 clones, less than 9.5% being singletons. Sequences were obtained from PBMCs. The chain has TRBV29-1 and TRBJ1-1; D gene unclear. The receptor comes from a man between 50 and 59 years old in good health and CMV-seropositive. The CDR3 sequence: CSAAGYPNTEAFF. DNA for the CDR3: TGCAGCGCCGCGGGTTATCCGAACACTGAAGCTTTCTTT.